This TCR beta chain was captured by sequencing in a study of T cell repertoires in cytomegalovirus infection. TCRdb itself ran the reads through MiXCR, one entry per CDR3 protein. The table lists around 740,000 distinct CDR3 sequences, 35% of them singletons, with 2.5% to 3.5% in the top ten. The table lists this clonotype with many counts. The CDR3 is 15 residues long. Germline loops: CDR1 SGHVS, CDR2 FQNEAQ. V lost 5 bases and J lost 0, with 13 bases in between. The chain combines TRBV7-8 with TRBJ1-1; TRBD1 might be the D (6 bases). The origin of this receptor is a human donor in good health (CMV status not recorded). Some clones in this sample may be carry-over from other donors' samples. Sequenced: PBMCs. CDR3 nucleotide sequence: TGTGCCAGCAGCCGGACAGATCGATTGAACACTGAAGCTTTCTTT. Residues: CASSRTDRLNTEAFF.